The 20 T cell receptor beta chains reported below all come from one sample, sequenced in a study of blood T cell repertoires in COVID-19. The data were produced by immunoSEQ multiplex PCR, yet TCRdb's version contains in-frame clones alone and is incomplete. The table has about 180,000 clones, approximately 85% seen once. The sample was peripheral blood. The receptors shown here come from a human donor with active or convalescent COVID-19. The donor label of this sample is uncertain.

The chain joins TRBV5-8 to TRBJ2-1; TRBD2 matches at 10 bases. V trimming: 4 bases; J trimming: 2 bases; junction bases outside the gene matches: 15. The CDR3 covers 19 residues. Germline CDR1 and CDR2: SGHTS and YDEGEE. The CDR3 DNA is TGTGCCAGCAGCGTGGGGATGGCTAGCGGGAGTTTCCCCTACAATGAGCAGTTCTTC. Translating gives CASSVGMASGSFPYNEQFF.

The CDR3 nucleotides read TGTGCCAGCAGCACCCGGACAGGGGGAGAGACCCAGTACTTC. Translating gives CASSTRTGGETQYF. The chain recombines TRBV7-9 with TRBJ2-5; TRBD1 agrees at 10 bases. V lost 5 bases and J lost 4; bases outside the gene matches: 4. CDR3 length equals 14 residues. Germline CDR1 SEHNR, CDR2 FQNEAQ (reference sequence).

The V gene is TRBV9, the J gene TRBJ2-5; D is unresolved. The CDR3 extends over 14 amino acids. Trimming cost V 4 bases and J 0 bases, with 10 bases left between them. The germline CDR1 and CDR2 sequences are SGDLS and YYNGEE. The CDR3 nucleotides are TGTGCCAGCAGCTCCGTGAGTGACCAAGAGACCCAGTACTTC. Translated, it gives CASSSVSDQETQYF.

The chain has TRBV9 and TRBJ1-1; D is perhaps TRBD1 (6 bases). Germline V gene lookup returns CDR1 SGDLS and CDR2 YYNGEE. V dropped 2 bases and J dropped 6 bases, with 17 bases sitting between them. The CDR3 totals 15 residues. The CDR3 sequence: CASSVLGGADAEAFF. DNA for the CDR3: TGTGCCAGCAGCGTCCTCGGGGGGGCGGACGCTGAAGCTTTCTTT.

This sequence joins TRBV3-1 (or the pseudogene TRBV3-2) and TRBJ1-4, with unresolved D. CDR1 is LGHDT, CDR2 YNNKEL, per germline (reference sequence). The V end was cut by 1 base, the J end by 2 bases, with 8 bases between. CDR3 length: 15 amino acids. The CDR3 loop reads CASSQGAATNEKLFF. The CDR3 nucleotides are TGTGCCAGCAGCCAAGGTGCAGCGACTAATGAAAAACTGTTTTTT.

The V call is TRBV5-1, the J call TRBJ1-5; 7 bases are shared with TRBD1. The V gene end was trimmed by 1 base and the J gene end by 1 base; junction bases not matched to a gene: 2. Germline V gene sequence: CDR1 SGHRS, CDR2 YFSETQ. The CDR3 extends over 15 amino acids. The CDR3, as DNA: TGCGCCAGCAGCTTGACAGGGGAGAGCAATCAGCCCCAGCATTTT. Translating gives CASSLTGESNQPQHF.

The CDR3 DNA reads as TGTGCCAGCAGTGCCTCACAGGGTACGACCTACGAGCAGTACTTC. It yields the protein CASSASQGTTYEQYF. The chain joins TRBV2 to TRBJ2-7; possible D gene TRBD1, 6 bases. The CDR3 consists of 15 residues. The germline CDR1 and CDR2 sequences are SNHLY and FYNNEI. V lost 4 bases and J lost 2, with 15 bases in between. Combining the CDR3 with reference TRBV2 and TRBJ2-7 gives the whole variable domain EPEVTQTPSHQVTQMGQEVILRCVPISNHLYFYWYRQILGQKVEFLVSFYNNEISEKSEIFDDQFSVERPDGSNFTLKIRSTKLEDSAMYFCASSASQGTTYEQYFGPGTRLTVT.

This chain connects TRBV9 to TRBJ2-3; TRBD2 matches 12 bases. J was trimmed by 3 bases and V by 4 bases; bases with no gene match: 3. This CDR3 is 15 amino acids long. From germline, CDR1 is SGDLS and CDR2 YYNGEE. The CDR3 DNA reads TGTGCCAGCAGCAGGACTAGCGGGATGACAGATACGCAGTATTTT. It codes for CASSRTSGMTDTQYF.

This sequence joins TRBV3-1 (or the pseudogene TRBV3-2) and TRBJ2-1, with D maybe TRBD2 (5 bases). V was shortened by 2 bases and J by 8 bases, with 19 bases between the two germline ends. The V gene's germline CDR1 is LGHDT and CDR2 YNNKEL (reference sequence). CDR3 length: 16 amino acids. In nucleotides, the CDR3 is TGTGCCAGCAGCCAACTCCGGCCCCAGAGGGCGGATGAGCAGTTCTTC. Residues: CASSQLRPQRADEQFF.

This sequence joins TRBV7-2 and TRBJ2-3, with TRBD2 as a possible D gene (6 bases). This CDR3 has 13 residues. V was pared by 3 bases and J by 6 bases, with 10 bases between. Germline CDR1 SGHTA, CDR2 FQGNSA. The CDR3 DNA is TGTGCCAGCAGCTTGCCGGGGAGGGATACGCAGTATTTT. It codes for CASSLPGRDTQYF.

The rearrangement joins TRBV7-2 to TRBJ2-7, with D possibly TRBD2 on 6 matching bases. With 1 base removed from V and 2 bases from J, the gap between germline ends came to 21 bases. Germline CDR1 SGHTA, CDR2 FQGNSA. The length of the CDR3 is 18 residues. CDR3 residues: CASSLEGGSAYSAYEQYF. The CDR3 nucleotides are TGTGCCAGCAGCTTAGAGGGAGGTAGCGCCTATTCTGCCTACGAGCAGTACTTC.

The CDR3, as DNA: TGTGCCAGCAGCTTAAACTCAGCGGCCCAAGAGACCCAGTACTTC. Protein product: CASSLNSAAQETQYF. The V and J genes are TRBV7-9 and TRBJ2-5; D might be TRBD2 (5 bases). Trimming took off 2 bases at V and 1 base at J, with 11 bases between the two ends. From germline, CDR1 is SEHNR and CDR2 FQNEAQ (reference sequence). This CDR3 comprises 15 residues.

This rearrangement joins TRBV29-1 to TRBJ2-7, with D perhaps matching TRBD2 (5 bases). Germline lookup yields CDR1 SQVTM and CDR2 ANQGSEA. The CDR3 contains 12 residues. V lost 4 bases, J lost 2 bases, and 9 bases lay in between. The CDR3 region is CSVGSVPYEQYF. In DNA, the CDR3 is TGCAGCGTTGGTAGCGTACCCTACGAGCAGTACTTC.

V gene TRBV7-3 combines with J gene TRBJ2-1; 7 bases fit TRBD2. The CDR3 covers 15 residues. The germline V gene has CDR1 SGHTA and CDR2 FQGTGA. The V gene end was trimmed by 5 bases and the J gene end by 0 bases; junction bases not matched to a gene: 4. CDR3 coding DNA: TGTGCCAGCAGCGAGCGGGATAGCTCCTACAATGAGCAGTTCTTC. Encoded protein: CASSERDSSYNEQFF.

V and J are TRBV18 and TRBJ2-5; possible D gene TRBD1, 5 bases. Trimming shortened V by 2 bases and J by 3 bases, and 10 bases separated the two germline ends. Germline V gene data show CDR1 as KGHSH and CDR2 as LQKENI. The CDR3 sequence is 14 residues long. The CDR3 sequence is CASSPGAREETQYF. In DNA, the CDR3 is TGTGCCAGCTCACCAGGGGCTAGGGAAGAGACCCAGTACTTC.

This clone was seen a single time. As DNA, the CDR3 is TGTGCCAGCAGCTCAGGGTACGGTTCCTACGAGCAGTACTTC. This sequence encodes CASSSGYGSYEQYF. V gene TRBV6-6 combines with J gene TRBJ2-7; TRBD1 is a possible D gene (5 bases). CDR3 length equals 14 residues. The V and J ends lost 6 bases and 1 base respectively, with 13 bases between them. Germline values: CDR1 MNHNY, CDR2 SVGAGI (reference sequence).

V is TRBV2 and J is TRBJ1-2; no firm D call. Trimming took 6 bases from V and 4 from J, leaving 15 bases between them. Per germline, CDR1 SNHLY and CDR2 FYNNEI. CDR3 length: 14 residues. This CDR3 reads CASSGLSRGYGYTF. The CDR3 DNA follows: TGTGCCAGCAGCGGACTTAGCCGGGGCTATGGCTACACCTTC.

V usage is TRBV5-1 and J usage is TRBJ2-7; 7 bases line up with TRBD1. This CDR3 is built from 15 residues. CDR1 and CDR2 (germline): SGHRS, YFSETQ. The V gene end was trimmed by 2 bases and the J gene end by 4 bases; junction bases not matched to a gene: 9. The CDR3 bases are TGCGCCAGCAGCTTCACGGCCGGGACAGCTTACGAGCAGTACTTC. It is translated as CASSFTAGTAYEQYF.

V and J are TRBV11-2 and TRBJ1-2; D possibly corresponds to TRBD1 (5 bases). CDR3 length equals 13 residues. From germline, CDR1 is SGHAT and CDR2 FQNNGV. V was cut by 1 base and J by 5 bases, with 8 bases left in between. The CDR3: CASSLGQKYGYTF. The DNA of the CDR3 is TGTGCCAGCAGCTTAGGACAGAAGTATGGCTACACCTTC.

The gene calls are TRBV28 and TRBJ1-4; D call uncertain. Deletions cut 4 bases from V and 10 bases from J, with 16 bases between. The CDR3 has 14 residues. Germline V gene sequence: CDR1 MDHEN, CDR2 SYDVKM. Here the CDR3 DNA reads TGTGCCAGCAGTTGGATTTCGAGGTTGGGAAAACTGTTTTTT. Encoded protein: CASSWISRLGKLFF.